This entry describes one T cell receptor (beta chain). Its antigen remains unidentified. This sample is part of a study of blood T cell dynamics during melanoma immunotherapy. Study context: Metastatic melanoma patients received first-line pembrolizumab or nivolumab plus ipilimumab. Whole-study findings and limits: Disease-control patients' PBMC repertoires became either more clonal or more diverse at W3.

As for time point: week 3, after first cycle of checkpoint inhibitor. Response was assessed by RECIST 1.1 at 12 weeks, except a couple of rapid progressors. A fixed DNA input of roughly 0.35 ug was used per bulk PBMC sample. Clones were read by immunoSEQ multiplex PCR, and TCRdb kept only the in-frame ones, dropping some. Of some 10,000 clones listed, 80% are singletons. The V gene end was trimmed by 2 bases and the J gene end by 2 bases; junction bases not matched to a gene: 4. CDR3 length equals 15 residues. The receptor's source is a human donor with melanoma. This rearrangement joins TRBV5-3 to TRBJ2-1; 7 bases line up with TRBD2. TRBV5-3 belongs to the ORF category, with a function that is uncertain. The sample consisted of blood, taken from a patient treated with checkpoint blockade. The CDR3 nucleotides are TGTGCCAGAAGCTTTATGGGAGGGCCCTACAATGAGCAGTTCTTC. Translation gives CARSFMGGPYNEQFF.